One and the same sample provided the 6 T cell receptor beta chains below, sequenced in a study of cytomegalovirus exposure and HLA in healthy donors. PCR amplification relied on 60 Vbeta primers (plus 13 Jbeta primers). This table comes from immunoSEQ multiplex PCR, and its TCRdb copy is limited to in-frame clones, with some not included. The sample shows 200,000 to 250,000 clones, about 89% of them seen only once. Sequenced: PBMCs. The receptors were gathered from a woman under 30 in good health and CMV-seronegative.

This clone has a handful of counts. The chain has TRBV4-1 and TRBJ2-4; a possible D gene is TRBD2 (6 bases). V lost 3 bases and J 8 bases, leaving 8 bases between the germline ends. The germline CDR1 and CDR2 sequences are MGHRA and YSYEKL. CDR3 size: 12 residues. The CDR3 protein is CASSQPGDIQYF. The CDR3 DNA reads as TGCGCCAGCAGCCAGCCGGGGGACATTCAGTACTTC.

The rearrangement uses TRBV6-1 and TRBJ1-6, with D possibly being TRBD1 (6 bases). The CDR3 length is 15 residues. Germline CDR1 and CDR2: MNHNS and SASEGT. V was cut by 2 bases and J by 6 bases, with 11 bases left in between. The DNA for the CDR3 is TGTGCCAGCAGTGAACGGGGGGCCTCTAATTCACCCCTCCACTTT. This codes for CASSERGASNSPLHF.

This chain connects TRBV6-5 to TRBJ2-2; D is undetermined. CDR1 MNHEY and CDR2 SVGAGI come from the germline V gene. The length of the CDR3 is 14 residues. Trimming shortened V by 2 bases and J by 6 bases, and 10 bases separated the two germline ends. Here the CDR3 DNA reads TGTGCCAGCAGTTACCTTACTCGGGCCGGGGAGCTGTTTTTT. This sequence encodes CASSYLTRAGELFF.

J is TRBJ2-5 and V is TRBV5-1; 8 nucleotides align to TRBD1. CDR1 is SGHRS and CDR2 is YFSETQ in the germline V gene. The J segment lost 0 bases and the V segment lost 3 bases, leaving 4 bases of the junction unmatched. This CDR3 region has 15 residues. The CDR3 here is CASSWRTGNQETQYF. The DNA of the CDR3 is TGCGCCAGCAGCTGGAGGACAGGGAACCAAGAGACCCAGTACTTC.

This sequence joins TRBV4-3 and TRBJ2-6; 8 positions agree with TRBD1. The CDR3 has 16 residues. Germline V lookup: CDR1 LGHNA, CDR2 YSLEER. V was pared by 3 bases and J by 2 bases, with 3 bases of the junction left unmatched. The CDR3 nucleotides read TGCGCCAGCAGCCAGTACAGGGGGACTGGGGCCAACGTCCTGACTTTC. Its translation is CASSQYRGTGANVLTF.

The gene calls are TRBV7-6 and TRBJ2-7; 13 positions agree with TRBD2. V lost 3 bases to trimming and J lost 4 bases; unmatched junction nucleotides: 6. The CDR3 is 16 amino acids. Germline V CDR1 and CDR2: SGHVS, FNYEAQ. CDR3 sequence: CASSLLGTSGIYEQYF. DNA for the CDR3: TGTGCCAGCAGCTTGTTAGGGACTAGCGGGATATACGAGCAGTACTTC.